Shown below are 5 T cell receptor beta chains from a single sample sequenced in a study of T cells after yellow fever vaccination. MiXCR, applied by TCRdb to the 5' RACE reads, yields one record per CDR3 protein. The sample gives fewer than 500,000 distinct CDR3 sequences, under 20% of which show up once; about 18% is in the top ten. The sequencing here drew on PBMCs, taken before the yellow fever booster vaccination. Source of these receptors: a young man who received the YFV17D yellow fever vaccine.

This chain uses TRBV6-1 with TRBJ1-6; a possible D gene is TRBD1 (6 bases). The CDR3 consists of 14 residues. Trimming removed 6 bases from V and 9 bases from J, with 15 bases in between. Germline values: CDR1 MNHNS, CDR2 SASEGT. The CDR3 protein is CASRLQGEGSPLHF. Here the CDR3 DNA reads TGTGCCAGCAGACTACAGGGAGAAGGTTCACCCCTCCACTTT.

CDR3 sequence (DNA): TGTGCCAGCAGCTTGGGAGCCCCGGGGGGCTATGGCTACACCTTC. This codes for CASSLGAPGGYGYTF. The chain has TRBV5-8 and TRBJ1-2, with a possible D match to TRBD1 (5 bases). The CDR3 covers 15 residues. The V gene lost 0 bases and the J gene lost 4 bases, with 13 bases spanning the gap. The germline gives CDR1 SGHTS, CDR2 YDEGEE.

This clonotype has ten or more counts. The V and J genes are TRBV12-3 or TRBV12-4 and TRBJ2-2, with D possibly called TRBD1 or TRBD2 (5 bases each). Trimming left V 3 bases short and J 7 bases short, with 6 bases between. This CDR3 has 12 residues. In DNA, the CDR3 is TGTGCCAGCAGTTTGGGGGTCGGGGAGCTGTTTTTT. Protein: CASSLGVGELFF.

This clonotype was seen only a few times. The chain joins TRBV20-1 to TRBJ1-2, with D maybe TRBD1 (5 bases). Germline-derived CDR1 and CDR2 are DFQATT and SNEGSKA (reference sequence). This CDR3 comprises 12 residues. The V gene lost 5 bases and the J gene lost 2 bases, with 9 bases spanning the gap. The CDR3 sequence: CSAGAINYGYTF. CDR3 DNA sequence: TGCAGTGCTGGGGCGATAAACTATGGCTACACCTTC.

This clonotype was seen ten or more times. This chain uses TRBV7-6 with TRBJ1-1; 7 nucleotides align to TRBD1. CDR3 size: 13 residues. The junction had 6 bases not matched to a gene; V was cut back by 5 bases and J by 6 bases. Germline V lookup: CDR1 SGHVS, CDR2 FNYEAQ. CDR3 nucleotides: TGTGCCAGCAGCGCCAACCAGGGGGCTGAAGCTTTCTTT. This translates into CASSANQGAEAFF.